Listed here is a single TCR beta chain. The antigen is unknown. This sample is drawn from a study of Ad26.COV2.S vaccination and SARS-CoV-2 variants. Study conclusions and caveats: Measurements of TCR breadth and depth may have given underestimates of the total T cell responses.

Sequencing used immunoSEQ multiplex PCR; TCRdb keeps in-frame clones, though not all of them. The sample includes about 350,000 clones, around 92% of them seen just once. The V end was cut by 4 bases, the J end by 3 bases, with 16 bases between. This CDR3 has 15 amino acids. Germline loops: CDR1 SGDLS, CDR2 YYNGEE. The gene calls are TRBV9 and TRBJ1-2, with D uncertain. Sequences were derived from peripheral blood, sampled after recovery from COVID-19. This sequence was found in a human donor who had recovered from COVID-19. CDR3 sequence (DNA): TGTGCCAGCAGCCCCCAGATTACGGTGGACTATGGCTACACCTTC. Amino acid sequence: CASSPQITVDYGYTF.